This TCR beta chain was documented in a study of CD8 T cells in Susac syndrome. RNA totalling roughly 0.5 to 1 ug underwent reverse transcription with random hexamers. Across 54 Vbeta and 13 Jbeta, immunoSEQ multiplex PCR amplified TCR beta CDR3. TCRdb processed the immunoSEQ multiplex PCR reads anew with MiXCR; each CDR3 protein has one entry. The table lists 250,000 or so distinct CDR3 sequences, just under 95% of them singletons. The CDR3 is made up of 13 amino acids. Between the trimmed V and J ends, which lost 3 bases and 9 bases, there was a span of 11 bases. Germline lookup yields CDR1 KGHDR and CDR2 SFDVKD. Sequencing of TCR beta was undertaken in CD8+ and CD4+ T cells derived from blood. In contrast to the negatively isolated CD8+ and CD4+ T cells, TEMRA cells were FACS-enriched.

This sequence joins TRBV24-1 and TRBJ1-5, with D hard to call. The sequenced material came from CD4+ T cells from PBMCs. The sequence came from a human donor with multiple sclerosis. The CDR3 loop is CATSDTTIGPQHF. The CDR3 DNA reads TGTGCCACCAGTGATACCACGATCGGGCCCCAGCATTTT.